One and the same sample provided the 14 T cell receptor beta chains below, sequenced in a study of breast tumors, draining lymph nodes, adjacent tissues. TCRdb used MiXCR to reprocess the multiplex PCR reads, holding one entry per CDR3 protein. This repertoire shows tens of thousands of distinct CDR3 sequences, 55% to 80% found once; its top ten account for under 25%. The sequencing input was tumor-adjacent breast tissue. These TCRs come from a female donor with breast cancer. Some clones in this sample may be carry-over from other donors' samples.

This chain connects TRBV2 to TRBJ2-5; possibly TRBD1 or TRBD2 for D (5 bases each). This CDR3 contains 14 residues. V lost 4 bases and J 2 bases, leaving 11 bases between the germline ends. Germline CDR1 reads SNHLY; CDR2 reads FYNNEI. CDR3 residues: CASSGGPLQETQYF. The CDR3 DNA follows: TGTGCCAGCAGTGGGGGACCGCTACAAGAGACCCAGTACTTC.

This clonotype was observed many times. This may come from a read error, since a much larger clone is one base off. CDR3 in DNA: TGTGCCAGCAGCTTTAGTAGGGCGTGGGAGCAGTTCTTC. Protein: CASSFSRAWEQFF. This chain connects TRBV5-6 to TRBJ2-1, with D unclear. CDR1 SGHDT and CDR2 YYEEEE come from the germline V gene. The CDR3 is made up of 13 amino acids. Between the trimmed V and J ends, which lost 2 bases and 10 bases, there was a span of 13 bases. Looking up the rest from reference TRBV5-6 and TRBJ2-1 gives the full variable domain: DAGVTQSPTHLIKTRGQQVTLRCSPKSGHDTVSWYQQALGQGPQFIFQYYEEEERQRGNFPDRFSGHQFPNYSSELNVNALLLGDSALYLCASSFSRAWEQFFGPGTRLTVL.

The CDR3 DNA reads as TGTGCCAGCAGTCCGGGGCCAGGGGGCTCCTACAATGAGCAGTTCTTC. As protein: CASSPGPGGSYNEQFF. The V and J genes are TRBV6-1 and TRBJ2-1; 7 bases are shared with TRBD1. V lost 5 bases, J lost 0 bases, and 7 bases stayed unmatched. The CDR3 contains 16 residues. Germline V gene data show CDR1 as MNHNS and CDR2 as SASEGT.

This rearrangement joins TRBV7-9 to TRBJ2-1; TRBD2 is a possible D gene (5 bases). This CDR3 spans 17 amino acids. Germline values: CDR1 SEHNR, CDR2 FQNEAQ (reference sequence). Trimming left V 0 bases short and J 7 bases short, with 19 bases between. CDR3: CASSLATTGFAYNEQFF. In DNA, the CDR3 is TGTGCCAGCAGCTTAGCGACAACGGGATTTGCGTATAATGAGCAGTTCTTC.

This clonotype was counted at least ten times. CDR3 sequence (DNA): TGCAGCGTTGGCGGGGGGCAGGTCGAAAAACTGTTTTTT. Translating it yields CSVGGGQVEKLFF. The rearrangement joins TRBV29-1 to TRBJ1-4; tentatively, D is TRBD1 (6 bases). V gave up 4 bases and J gave up 8 bases, with 14 bases separating them. The CDR3 sequence is 13 residues long. The V gene's germline CDR1 is SQVTM and CDR2 ANQGSEA.

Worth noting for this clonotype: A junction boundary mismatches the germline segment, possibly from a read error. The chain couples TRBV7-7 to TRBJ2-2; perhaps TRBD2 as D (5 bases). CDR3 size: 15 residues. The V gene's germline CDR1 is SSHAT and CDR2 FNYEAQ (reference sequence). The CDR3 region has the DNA TGTGCTAGCAACTTAGAATCTGGCATCACCGGGGAGCTGTGTTTT. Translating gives CASNLESGITGELCF.

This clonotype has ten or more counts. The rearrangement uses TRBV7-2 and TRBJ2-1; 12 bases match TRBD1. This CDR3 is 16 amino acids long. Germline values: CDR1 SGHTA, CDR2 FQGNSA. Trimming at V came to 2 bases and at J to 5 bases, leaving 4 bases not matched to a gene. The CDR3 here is CASSLRGQGANNEQFF. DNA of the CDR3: TGTGCCAGCAGCTTAAGGGGACAGGGGGCTAACAATGAGCAGTTCTTC.

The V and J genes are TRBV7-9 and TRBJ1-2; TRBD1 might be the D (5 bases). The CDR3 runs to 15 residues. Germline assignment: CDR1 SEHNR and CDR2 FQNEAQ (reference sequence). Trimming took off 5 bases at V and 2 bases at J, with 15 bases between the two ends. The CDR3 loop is CASSQRGEGNYGYTF. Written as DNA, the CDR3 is TGTGCCAGCAGCCAACGGGGGGAAGGGAACTATGGCTACACCTTC.

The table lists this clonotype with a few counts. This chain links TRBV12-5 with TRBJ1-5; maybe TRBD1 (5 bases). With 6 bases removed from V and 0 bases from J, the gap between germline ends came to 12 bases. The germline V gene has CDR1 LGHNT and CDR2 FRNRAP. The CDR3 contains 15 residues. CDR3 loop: CASGRDGNSNQPQHF. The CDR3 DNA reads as TGTGCTAGTGGGCGGGACGGAAATAGCAATCAGCCCCAGCATTTT.

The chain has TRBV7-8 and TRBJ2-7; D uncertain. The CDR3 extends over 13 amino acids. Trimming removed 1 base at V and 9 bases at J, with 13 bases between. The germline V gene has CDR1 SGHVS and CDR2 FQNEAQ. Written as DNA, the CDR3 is TGTGCCAGCAGCTTAGAGTCGGCCGGGTCGCAGTACTTC. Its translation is CASSLESAGSQYF.

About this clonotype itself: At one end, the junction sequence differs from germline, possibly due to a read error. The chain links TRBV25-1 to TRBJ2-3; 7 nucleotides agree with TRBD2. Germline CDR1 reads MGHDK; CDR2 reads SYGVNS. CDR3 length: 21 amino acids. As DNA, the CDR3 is TGTGCCAGCCCCAGGGATACATGGCGGGAGAGCACGACTACATTCACACATACGCAGTATTTT. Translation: CASPRDTWRESTTTFTHTQYF. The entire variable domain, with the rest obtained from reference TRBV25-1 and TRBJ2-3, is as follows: EADIYQTPRYLVIGTGKKITLECSQTMGHDKMYWYQQDPGMELHLIHYSYGVNSTEKGDLSSESTVSRIRTEHFPLTLESARPSHTSQYLCASPRDTWRESTTTFTHTQYFGPGTRLTVL.

The CDR3 spells CASSFSGVGAGGEQFF. DNA for the CDR3: TGTGCCAGCAGCTTCTCGGGGGTTGGGGCGGGTGGCGAGCAGTTCTTC. The chain uses TRBV12-3 or TRBV12-4 and TRBJ2-1, with a weak D call TRBD2 (6 bases). The CDR3 spans 16 residues. Trimming removed 6 bases from V and 10 bases from J, with 25 bases in between.

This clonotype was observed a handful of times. CDR3 in DNA: TGCAGTGCTAGCTTTTCGGGGGGCGAGCAGTACTTC. This codes for CSASFSGGEQYF. The chain has TRBV20-1 and TRBJ2-7; 7 bases are shared with TRBD2. V lost 3 bases, J lost 6 bases, and 5 bases stayed unmatched. Germline CDR1 and CDR2: DFQATT and SNEGSKA (reference sequence). The CDR3 is made up of 12 amino acids.

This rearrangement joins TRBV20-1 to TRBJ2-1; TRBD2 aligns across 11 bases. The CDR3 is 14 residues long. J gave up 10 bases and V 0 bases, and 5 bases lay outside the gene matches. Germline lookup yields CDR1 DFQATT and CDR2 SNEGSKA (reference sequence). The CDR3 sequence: CSARELAGVEEQFF. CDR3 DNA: TGCAGTGCTAGAGAACTAGCGGGAGTGGAAGAGCAGTTCTTC.